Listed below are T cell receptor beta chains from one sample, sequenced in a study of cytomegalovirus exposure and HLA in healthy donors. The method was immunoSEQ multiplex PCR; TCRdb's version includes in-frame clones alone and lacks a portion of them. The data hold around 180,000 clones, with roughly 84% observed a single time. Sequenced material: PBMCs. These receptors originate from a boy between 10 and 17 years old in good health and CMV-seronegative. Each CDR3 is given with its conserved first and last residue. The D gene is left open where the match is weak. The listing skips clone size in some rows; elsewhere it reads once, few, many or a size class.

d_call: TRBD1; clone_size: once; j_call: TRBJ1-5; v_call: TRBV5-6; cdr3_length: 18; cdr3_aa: CASSRNVQGARDNQPQHF; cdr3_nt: TGTGCCAGCAGCCGAAACGTACAGGGGGCGCGTGACAATCAGCCCCAGCATTTT
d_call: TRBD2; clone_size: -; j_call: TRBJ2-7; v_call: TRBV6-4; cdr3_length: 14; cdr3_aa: CASSELAGEYEQYF; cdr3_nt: TGTGCCAGCAGTGAACTAGCGGGAGAATACGAGCAGTACTTC
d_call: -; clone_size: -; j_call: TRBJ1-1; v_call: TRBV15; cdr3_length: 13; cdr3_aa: CATSITLNTEAFF; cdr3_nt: TGTGCCACCAGCATTACTTTGAACACTGAAGCTTTCTTT
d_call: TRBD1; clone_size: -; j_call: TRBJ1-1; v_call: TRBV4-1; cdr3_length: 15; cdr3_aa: CASSPWDRASTEAFF; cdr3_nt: TGCGCCAGCAGCCCCTGGGACAGGGCGAGCACTGAAGCTTTCTTT
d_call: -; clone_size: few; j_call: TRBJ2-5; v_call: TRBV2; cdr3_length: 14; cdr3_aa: CASSAPILQETQYF; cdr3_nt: TGTGCCAGCAGTGCCCCTATCTTGCAAGAGACCCAGTACTTC
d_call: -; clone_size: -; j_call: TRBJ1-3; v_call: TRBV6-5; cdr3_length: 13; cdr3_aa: CASSWDIGYTIYF; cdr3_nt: TGTGCCAGCAGTTGGGACATTGGGTACACCATATATTTT
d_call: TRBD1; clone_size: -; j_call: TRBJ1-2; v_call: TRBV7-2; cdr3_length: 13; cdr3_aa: CASSLQGAEGYTF; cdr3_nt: TGTGCCAGCAGCCTCCAGGGGGCAGAAGGCTACACCTTC
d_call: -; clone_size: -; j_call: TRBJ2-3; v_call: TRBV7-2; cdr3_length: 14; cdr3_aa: CASAGVGGADTQYF; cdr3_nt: TGTGCCAGCGCCGGAGTGGGCGGGGCGGATACGCAGTATTTT
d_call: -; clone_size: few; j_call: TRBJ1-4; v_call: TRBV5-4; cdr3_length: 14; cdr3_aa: CASSKPSEHEKLFF; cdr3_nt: TGTGCCAGCAGCAAACCTTCGGAGCATGAAAAACTGTTTTTT
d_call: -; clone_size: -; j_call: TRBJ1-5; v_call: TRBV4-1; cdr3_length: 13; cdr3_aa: CASSPTSGQPQHF; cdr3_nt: TGCGCCAGCAGCCCGACCTCAGGGCAGCCCCAGCATTTT
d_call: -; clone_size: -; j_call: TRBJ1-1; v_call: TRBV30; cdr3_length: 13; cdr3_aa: CAWNQGTNTEAFF; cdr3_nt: TGTGCCTGGAACCAGGGAACGAACACTGAAGCTTTCTTT
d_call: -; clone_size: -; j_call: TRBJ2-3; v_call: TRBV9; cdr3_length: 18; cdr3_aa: CASSRAAGASHGEDTQYF; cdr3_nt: TGTGCCAGCAGTCGCGCCGCCGGCGCCAGCCACGGAGAGGATACGCAGTATTTT
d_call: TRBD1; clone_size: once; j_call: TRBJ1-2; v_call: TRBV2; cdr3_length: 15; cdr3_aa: CASRGTGTRDYGYTF; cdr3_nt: TGTGCCAGCAGGGGGACAGGGACCCGGGACTATGGCTACACCTTC
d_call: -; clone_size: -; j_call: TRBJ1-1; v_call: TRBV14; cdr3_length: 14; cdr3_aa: CASSQDWEGTEAFF; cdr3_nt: TGTGCCAGCAGCCAAGATTGGGAGGGAACTGAAGCTTTCTTT
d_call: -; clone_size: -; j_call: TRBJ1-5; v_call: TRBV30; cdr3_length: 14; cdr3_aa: CAWSVRREGQPQHF; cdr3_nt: TGTGCCTGGAGTGTAAGGAGGGAGGGTCAGCCCCAGCATTTT
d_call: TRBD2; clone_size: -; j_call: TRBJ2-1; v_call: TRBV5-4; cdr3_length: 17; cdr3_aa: CASSSGTSGAFYNEQFF; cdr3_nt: TGTGCCAGCAGCTCCGGGACTAGCGGGGCGTTCTACAATGAGCAGTTCTTC
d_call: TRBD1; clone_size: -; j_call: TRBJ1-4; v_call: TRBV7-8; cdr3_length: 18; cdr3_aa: CASIRDREHPGTNEKLFF; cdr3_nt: TGTGCCAGCATCCGGGACAGGGAACACCCAGGGACTAATGAAAAACTGTTTTTT
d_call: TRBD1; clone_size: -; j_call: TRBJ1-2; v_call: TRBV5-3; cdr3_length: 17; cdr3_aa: CARSFFPGTGGRYGYTF; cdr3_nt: TGTGCCAGAAGCTTTTTCCCCGGGACAGGGGGCCGCTATGGCTACACCTTC
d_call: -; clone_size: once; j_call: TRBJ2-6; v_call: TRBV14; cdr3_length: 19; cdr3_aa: CASSQDIRGRISGANVLTF; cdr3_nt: TGTGCCAGCAGCCAAGATATCAGGGGCCGAATCTCTGGGGCCAACGTCCTGACTTTC
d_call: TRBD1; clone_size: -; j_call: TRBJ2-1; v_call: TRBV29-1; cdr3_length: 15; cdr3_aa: CSVEGPGQGAGEQFF; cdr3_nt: TGCAGCGTTGAGGGTCCGGGACAGGGGGCGGGAGAGCAGTTCTTC
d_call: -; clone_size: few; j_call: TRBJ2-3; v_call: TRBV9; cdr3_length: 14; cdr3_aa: CASSVGQRTDTQYF; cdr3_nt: TGTGCCAGCAGCGTAGGACAGCGCACAGATACGCAGTATTTT
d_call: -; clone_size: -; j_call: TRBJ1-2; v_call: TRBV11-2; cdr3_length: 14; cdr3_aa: CASRYWGGGYGYTF; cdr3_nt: TGTGCCAGCAGATATTGGGGGGGCGGATATGGCTACACCTTC
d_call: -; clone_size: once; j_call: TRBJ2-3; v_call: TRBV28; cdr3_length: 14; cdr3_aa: CASSTIPRAQGQYF; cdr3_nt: TGTGCCAGCAGTACTATCCCCAGGGCCCAGGGGCAGTATTTT
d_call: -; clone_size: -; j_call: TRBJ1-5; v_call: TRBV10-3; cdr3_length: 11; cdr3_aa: CAITPNQPQHF; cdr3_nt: TGTGCCATCACCCCTAATCAGCCCCAGCATTTT
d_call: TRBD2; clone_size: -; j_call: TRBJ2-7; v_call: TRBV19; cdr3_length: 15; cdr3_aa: CASSSSGGPYYEQYF; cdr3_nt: TGTGCCAGTTCAAGCAGCGGGGGGCCCTACTACGAGCAGTACTTC
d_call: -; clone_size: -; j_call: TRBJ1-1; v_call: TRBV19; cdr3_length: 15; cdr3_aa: CASSIGPPQGSEAFF; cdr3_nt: TGTGCCAGTAGTATAGGACCCCCTCAGGGTTCTGAAGCTTTCTTT
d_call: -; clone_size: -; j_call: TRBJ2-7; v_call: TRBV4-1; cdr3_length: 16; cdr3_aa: CASSPIPPVTAHEQYF; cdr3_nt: TGCGCCAGCAGCCCGATCCCGCCAGTCACAGCCCACGAGCAGTACTTC
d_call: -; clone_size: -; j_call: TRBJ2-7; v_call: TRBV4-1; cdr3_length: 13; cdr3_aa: CASSQMGTSEQYF; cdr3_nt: TGCGCCAGCAGCCAAATGGGGACATCTGAGCAGTACTTC
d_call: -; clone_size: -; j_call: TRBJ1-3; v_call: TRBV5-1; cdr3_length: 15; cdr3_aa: CASSPGPPLGNTIYF; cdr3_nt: TGCGCCAGCAGCCCAGGGCCCCCTCTGGGGAACACCATATATTTT
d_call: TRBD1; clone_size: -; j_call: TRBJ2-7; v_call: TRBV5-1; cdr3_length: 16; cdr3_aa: CASSLEFGTGGYEQYF; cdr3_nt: TGCGCCAGCAGCTTGGAATTCGGGACAGGAGGATACGAGCAGTACTTC
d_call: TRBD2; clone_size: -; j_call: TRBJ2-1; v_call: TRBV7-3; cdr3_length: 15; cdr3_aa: CASSLRLAGANEQFF; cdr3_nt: TGTGCCAGCAGCTTAAGACTAGCGGGGGCTAATGAGCAGTTCTTC
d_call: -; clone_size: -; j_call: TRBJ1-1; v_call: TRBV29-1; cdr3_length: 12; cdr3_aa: CSVEGRTTEAFF; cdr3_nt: TGCAGCGTTGAAGGGAGGACCACTGAAGCTTTCTTT
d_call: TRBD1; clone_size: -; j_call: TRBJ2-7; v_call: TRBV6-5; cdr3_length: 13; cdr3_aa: CASRQTGFDEQYF; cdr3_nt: TGTGCCAGCAGGCAGACAGGGTTCGACGAGCAGTACTTC
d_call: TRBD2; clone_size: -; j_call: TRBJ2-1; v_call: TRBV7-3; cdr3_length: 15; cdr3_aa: CASSPDGGLGNEQFF; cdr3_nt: TGTGCCAGCAGCCCAGACGGGGGACTAGGGAATGAGCAGTTCTTC
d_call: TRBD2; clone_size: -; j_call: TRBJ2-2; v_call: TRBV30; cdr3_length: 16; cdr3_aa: CAWSVLRGGNTGELFF; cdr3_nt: TGTGCCTGGAGTGTACTTCGGGGGGGGAACACCGGGGAGCTGTTTTTT
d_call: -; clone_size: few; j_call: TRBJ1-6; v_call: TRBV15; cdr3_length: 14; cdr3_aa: CATNQGPANSPLHF; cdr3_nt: TGTGCCACCAATCAGGGGCCAGCAAATTCACCCCTCCACTTT